The present T cell receptor beta chain was sequenced within a study of response to subunit inactivated influenza vaccine. Study-level results: With each seasonal influenza vaccination, the authors suggested, few new T cells are recruited.

TCRdb called the RT-PCR reads again in MiXCR, with one record for every CDR3 protein. The table records hundreds of thousands of distinct CDR3 sequences, around a sixth of them present only once. About this clonotype itself: Its matching antigen is unknown.

The V gene's germline CDR1 is DFQATT and CDR2 SNEGSKA (reference sequence). The CDR3 is 16 residues long. V was pared by 1 base and J by 0 bases, with 13 bases between. The receptor comes from a man aged 45-60 years who received an inactivated influenza vaccine. The chain links TRBV20-1 to TRBJ2-4; D not resolved. Source: PBMCs from blood, taken 5 days after vaccination. Here the CDR3 DNA reads TGCAGTGCTAGAGGGCCATCCGGGCTAGCCAAAAACATTCAGTACTTC. Encoded protein: CSARGPSGLAKNIQYF.